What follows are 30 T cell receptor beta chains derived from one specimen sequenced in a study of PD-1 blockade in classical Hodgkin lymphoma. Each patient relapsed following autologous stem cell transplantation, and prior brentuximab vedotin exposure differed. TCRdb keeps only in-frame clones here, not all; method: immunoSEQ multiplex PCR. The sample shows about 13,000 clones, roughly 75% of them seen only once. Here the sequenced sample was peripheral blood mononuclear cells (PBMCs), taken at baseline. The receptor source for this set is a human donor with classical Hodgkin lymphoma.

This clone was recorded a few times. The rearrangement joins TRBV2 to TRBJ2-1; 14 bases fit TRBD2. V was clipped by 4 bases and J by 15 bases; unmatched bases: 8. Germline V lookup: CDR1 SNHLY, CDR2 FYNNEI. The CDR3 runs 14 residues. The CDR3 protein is CASSGTSGGPPGFF. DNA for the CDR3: TGTGCCAGCAGTGGGACTAGCGGGGGGCCTCCCGGGTTCTTC.

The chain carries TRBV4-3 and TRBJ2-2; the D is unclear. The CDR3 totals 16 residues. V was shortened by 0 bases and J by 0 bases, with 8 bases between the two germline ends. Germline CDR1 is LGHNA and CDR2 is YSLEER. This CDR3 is CASSQEAGSNTGELFF. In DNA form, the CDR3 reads TGCGCCAGCAGCCAAGAGGCAGGTTCGAACACCGGGGAGCTGTTTTTT.

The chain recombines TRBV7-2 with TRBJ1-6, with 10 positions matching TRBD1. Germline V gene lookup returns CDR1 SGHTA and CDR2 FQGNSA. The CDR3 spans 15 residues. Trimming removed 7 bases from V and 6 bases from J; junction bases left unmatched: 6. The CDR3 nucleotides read TGTGCCAGCACCAGACAGGGGGCCGGTAATTCACCCCTCCACTTT. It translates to CASTRQGAGNSPLHF.

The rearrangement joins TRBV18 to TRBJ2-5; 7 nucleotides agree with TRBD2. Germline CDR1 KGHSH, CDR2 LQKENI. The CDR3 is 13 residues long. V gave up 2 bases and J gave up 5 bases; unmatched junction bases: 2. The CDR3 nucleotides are TGTGCCAGCTCACCAGGACTAGTTGAGACCCAGTACTTC. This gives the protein CASSPGLVETQYF.

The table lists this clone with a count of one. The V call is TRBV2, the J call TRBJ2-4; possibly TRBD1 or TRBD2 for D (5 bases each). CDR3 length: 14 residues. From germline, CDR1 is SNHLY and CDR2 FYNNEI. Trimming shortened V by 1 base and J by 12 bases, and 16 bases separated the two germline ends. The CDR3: CASSEVSRAGGQYF. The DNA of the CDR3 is TGTGCCAGCAGTGAAGTAAGCAGGGCGGGCGGTCAGTACTTC.

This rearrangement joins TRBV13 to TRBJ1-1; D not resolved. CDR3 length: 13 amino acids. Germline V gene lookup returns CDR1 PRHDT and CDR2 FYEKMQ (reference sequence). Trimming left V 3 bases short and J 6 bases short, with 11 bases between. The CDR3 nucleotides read TGTGCCAGCAGCTTGTTCCAGATCTCTGAAGCTTTCTTT. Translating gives CASSLFQISEAFF.

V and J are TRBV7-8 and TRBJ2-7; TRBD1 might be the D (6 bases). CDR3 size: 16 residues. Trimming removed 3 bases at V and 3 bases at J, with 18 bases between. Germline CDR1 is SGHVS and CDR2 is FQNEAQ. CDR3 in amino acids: CASSFNSRQVNYEQYF. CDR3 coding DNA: TGTGCCAGCAGCTTTAACAGTCGACAGGTCAACTACGAGCAGTACTTC.

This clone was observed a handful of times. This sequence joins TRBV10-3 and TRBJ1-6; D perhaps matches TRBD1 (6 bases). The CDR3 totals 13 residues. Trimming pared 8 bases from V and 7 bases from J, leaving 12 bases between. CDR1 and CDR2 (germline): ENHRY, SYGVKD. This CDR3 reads CAIRGLFNSPLHF. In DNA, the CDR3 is TGTGCCATCCGGGGGCTATTCAATTCACCCCTCCACTTT.

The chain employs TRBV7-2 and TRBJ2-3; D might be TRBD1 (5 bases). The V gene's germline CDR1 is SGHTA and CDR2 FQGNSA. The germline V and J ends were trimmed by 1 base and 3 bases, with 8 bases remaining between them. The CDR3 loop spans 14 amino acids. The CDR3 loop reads CASSLGAGTDTQYF. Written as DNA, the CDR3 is TGTGCCAGCAGCTTAGGGGCAGGGACAGATACGCAGTATTTT.

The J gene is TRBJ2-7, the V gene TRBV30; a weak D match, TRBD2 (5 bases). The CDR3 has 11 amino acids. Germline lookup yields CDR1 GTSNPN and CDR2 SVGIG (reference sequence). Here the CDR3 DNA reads TGTGCGTGCCGGGAAGCAGGCGAGCAGTACTTC. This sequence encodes CACREAGEQYF.

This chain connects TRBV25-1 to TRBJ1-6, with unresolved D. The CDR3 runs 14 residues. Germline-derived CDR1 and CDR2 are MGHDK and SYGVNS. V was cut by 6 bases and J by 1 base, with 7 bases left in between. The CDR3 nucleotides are TGTGCCAGCAGCAAGGGATCCTATAATTCACCCCTCCACTTT. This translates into CASSKGSYNSPLHF.

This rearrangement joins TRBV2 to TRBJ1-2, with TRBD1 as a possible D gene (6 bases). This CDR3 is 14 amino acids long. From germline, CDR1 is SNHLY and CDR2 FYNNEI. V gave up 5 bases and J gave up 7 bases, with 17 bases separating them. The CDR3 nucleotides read TGTGCCAGCAGTACTCAACAGGGAATAGGTGGCTACACCTTC. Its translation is CASSTQQGIGGYTF.

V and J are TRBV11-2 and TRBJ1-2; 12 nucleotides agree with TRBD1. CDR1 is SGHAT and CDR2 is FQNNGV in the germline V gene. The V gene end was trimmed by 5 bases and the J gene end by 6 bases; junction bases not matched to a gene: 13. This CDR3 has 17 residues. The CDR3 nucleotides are TGTGCCAGCAGCGCCGGGGGACAGGGGGCGCGAGCAGATGGCTACACCTTC. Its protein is CASSAGGQGARADGYTF.

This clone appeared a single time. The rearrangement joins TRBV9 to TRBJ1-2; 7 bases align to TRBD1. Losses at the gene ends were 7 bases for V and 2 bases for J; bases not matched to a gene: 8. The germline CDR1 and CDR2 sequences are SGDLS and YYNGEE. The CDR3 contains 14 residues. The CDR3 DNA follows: TGTGCCAGCGGGACGGGACAGCTGAACTATGGCTACACCTTC. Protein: CASGTGQLNYGYTF.

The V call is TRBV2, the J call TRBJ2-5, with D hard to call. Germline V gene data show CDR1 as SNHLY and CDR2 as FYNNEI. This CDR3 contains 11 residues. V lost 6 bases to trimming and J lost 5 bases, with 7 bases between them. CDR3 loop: CASSIRETQYF. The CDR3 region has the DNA TGTGCCAGCAGCATCAGGGAGACCCAGTACTTC.

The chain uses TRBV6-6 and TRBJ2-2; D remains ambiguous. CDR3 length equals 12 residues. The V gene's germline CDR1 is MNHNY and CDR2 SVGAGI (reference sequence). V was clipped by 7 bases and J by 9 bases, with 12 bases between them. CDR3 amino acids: CASTFYPRELFF. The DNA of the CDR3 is TGTGCCAGCACCTTTTATCCGAGGGAGCTGTTTTTT.

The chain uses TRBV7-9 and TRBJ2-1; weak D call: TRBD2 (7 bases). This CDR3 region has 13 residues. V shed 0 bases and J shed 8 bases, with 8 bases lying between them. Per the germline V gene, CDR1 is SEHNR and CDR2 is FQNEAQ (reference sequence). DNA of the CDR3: TGTGCCAGCAGCTTAGCGGGGGGGCATGAGCAGTTCTTC. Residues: CASSLAGGHEQFF.

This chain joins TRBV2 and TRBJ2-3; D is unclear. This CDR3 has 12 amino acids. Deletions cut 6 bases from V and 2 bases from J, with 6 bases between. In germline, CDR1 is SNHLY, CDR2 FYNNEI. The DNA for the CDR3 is TGTGCCAGCAGAAGGGTCACAGATACGCAGTATTTT. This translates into CASRRVTDTQYF.

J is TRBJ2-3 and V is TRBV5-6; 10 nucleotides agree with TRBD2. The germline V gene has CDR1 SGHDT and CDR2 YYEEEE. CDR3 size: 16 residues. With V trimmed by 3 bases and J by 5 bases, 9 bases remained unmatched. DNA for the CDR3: TGTGCCAGCAGCTACATAGCGGGGGGCCGGGGAGATACGCAGTATTTT. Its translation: CASSYIAGGRGDTQYF.

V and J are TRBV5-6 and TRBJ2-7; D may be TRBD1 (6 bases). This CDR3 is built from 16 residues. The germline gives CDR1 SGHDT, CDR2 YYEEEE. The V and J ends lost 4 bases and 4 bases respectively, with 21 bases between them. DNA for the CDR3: TGTGCCAGCAGCCAACCGGGACAACAAGGAGGATACGAGCAGTACTTC. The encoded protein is CASSQPGQQGGYEQYF.

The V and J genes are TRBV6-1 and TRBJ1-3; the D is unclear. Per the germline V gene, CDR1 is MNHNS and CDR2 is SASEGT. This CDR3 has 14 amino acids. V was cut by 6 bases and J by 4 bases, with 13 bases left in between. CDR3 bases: TGTGCCAGCAGGGCAGAGACACACGGAAACACCATATATTTT. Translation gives CASRAETHGNTIYF.

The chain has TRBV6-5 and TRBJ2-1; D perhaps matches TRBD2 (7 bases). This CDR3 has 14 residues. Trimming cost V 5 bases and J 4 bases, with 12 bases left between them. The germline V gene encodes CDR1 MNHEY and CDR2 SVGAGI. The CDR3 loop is CASSPGGPYNEQFF. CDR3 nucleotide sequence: TGTGCCAGCAGTCCGGGGGGCCCATACAATGAGCAGTTCTTC.

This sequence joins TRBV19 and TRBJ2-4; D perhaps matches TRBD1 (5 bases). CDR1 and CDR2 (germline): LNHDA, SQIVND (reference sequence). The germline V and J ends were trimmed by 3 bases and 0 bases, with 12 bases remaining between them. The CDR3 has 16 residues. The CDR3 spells CASSIRQTLAKNIQYF. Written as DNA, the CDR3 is TGTGCCAGTAGTATCCGACAGACTCTAGCCAAAAACATTCAGTACTTC.

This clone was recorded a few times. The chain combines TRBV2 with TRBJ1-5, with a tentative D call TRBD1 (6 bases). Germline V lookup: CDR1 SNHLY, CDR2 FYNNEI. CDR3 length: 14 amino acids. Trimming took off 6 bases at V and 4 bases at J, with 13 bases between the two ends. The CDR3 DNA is TGTGCCAGCAGAAAACAGGGAAGTAATCAGCCCCAGCATTTT. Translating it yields CASRKQGSNQPQHF.

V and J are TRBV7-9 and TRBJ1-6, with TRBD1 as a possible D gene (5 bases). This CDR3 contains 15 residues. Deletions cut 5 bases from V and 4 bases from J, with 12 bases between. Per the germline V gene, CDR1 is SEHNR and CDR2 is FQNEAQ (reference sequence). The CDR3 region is CASSQLTGYNSPLHF. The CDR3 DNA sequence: TGTGCCAGCAGCCAGCTAACAGGTTATAATTCACCCCTCCACTTT. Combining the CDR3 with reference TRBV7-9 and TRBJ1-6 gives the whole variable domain DTGVSQNPRHKITKRGQNVTFRCDPISEHNRLYWYRQTLGQGPEFLTYFQNEAQLEKSRLLSDRFSAERPKGSFSTLEIQRTEQGDSAMYLCASSQLTGYNSPLHFGNGTRLTVT.

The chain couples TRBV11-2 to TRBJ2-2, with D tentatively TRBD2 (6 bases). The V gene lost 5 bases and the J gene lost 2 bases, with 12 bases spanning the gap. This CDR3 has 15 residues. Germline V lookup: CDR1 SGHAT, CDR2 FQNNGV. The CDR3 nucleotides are TGTGCCAGCAGCCAAGGGACTGCAAACACCGGGGAGCTGTTTTTT. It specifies CASSQGTANTGELFF.

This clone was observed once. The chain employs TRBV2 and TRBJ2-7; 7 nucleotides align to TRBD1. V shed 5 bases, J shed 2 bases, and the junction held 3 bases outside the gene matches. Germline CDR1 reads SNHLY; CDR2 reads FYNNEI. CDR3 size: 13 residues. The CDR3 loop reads CASSLDRAYEQYF. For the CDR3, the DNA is TGTGCCAGCAGTCTCGACAGGGCCTACGAGCAGTACTTC.

The CDR3 protein is CASSLAEQYTDTQYF. DNA for the CDR3: TGTGCCAGCAGCTTGGCGGAGCAGTACACAGATACGCAGTATTTT. This chain uses TRBV5-6 with TRBJ2-3; D not resolved. Per germline, CDR1 SGHDT and CDR2 YYEEEE. V lost 0 bases, J lost 2 bases, and 10 bases lay in between. This CDR3 contains 15 residues.

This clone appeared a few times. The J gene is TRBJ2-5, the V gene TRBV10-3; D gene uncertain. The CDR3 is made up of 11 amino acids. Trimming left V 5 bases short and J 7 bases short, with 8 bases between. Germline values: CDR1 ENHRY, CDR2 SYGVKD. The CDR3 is CAISSGRTQYF. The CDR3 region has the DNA TGTGCCATCAGTTCCGGACGGACCCAGTACTTC.

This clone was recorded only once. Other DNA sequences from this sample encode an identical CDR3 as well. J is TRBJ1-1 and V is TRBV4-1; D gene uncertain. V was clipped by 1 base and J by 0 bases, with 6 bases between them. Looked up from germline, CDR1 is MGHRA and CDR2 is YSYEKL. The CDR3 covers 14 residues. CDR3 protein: CASSQGRVNTEAFF. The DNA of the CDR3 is TGCGCCAGCAGCCAAGGGCGGGTGAACACTGAAGCTTTCTTT.